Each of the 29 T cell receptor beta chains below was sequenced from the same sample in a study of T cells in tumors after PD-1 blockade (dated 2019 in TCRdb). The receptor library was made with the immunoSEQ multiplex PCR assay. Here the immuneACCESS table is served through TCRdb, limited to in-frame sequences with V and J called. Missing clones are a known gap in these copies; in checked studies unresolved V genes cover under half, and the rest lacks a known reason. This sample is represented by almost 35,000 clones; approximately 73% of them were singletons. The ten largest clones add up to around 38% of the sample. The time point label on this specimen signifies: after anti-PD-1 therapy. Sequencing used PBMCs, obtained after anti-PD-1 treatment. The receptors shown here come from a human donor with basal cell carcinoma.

CDR3 protein: CASSIRGTGGAVDTQYF. CDR3 DNA: TGTGCCAGTAGTATTAGGGGGACAGGGGGCGCAGTAGATACGCAGTATTTT. This chain connects TRBV19 to TRBJ2-3; 12 nucleotides match TRBD1. CDR1 is LNHDA and CDR2 is SQIVND in the germline V gene (reference sequence). The V and J ends lost 3 bases and 5 bases, in that order; junction bases with no gene match: 9. The CDR3 has 17 amino acids. Complete variable domain (other parts from reference TRBV19 and TRBJ2-3): DGGITQSPKYLFRKEGQNVTLSCEQNLNHDAMYWYRQDPGQGLRLIYYSQIVNDFQKGDIAEGYSVSREKKESFPLTVTSAQKNPTAFYLCASSIRGTGGAVDTQYFGPGTRLTVL.

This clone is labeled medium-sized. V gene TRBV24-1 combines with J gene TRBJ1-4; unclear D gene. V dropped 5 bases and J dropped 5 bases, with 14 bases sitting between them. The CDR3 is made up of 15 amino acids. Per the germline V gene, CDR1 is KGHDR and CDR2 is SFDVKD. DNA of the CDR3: TGTGCCACCAGTGCCGCGACCGATAGAAATGAAAAACTGTTTTTT. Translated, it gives CATSAATDRNEKLFF.

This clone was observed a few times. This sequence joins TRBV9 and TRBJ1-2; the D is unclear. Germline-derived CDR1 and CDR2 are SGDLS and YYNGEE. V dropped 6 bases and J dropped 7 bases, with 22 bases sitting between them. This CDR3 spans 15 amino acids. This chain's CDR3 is CASTPLERVIFGYTF. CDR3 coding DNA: TGTGCCAGCACTCCTTTAGAACGAGTGATATTTGGCTACACCTTC. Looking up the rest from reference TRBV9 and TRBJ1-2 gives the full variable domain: DSGVTQTPKHLITATGQRVTLRCSPRSGDLSVYWYQQSLDQGLQFLIQYYNGEERAKGNILERFSAQQFPDLHSELNLSSLELGDSALYFCASTPLERVIFGYTFGSGTRLTVV.

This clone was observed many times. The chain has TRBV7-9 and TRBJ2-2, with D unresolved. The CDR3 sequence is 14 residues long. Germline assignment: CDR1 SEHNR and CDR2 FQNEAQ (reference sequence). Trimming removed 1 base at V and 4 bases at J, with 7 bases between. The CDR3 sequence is CASSLVVSTGELFF. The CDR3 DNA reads TGTGCCAGCAGCTTAGTGGTTTCCACCGGGGAGCTGTTTTTT.

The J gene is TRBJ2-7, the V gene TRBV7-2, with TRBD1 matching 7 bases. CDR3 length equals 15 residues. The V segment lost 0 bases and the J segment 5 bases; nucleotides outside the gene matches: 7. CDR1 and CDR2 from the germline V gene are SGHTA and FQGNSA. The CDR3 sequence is CASSLAQAQGDEQYF. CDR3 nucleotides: TGTGCCAGCAGCTTAGCGCAGGCGCAGGGGGACGAGCAGTACTTC.

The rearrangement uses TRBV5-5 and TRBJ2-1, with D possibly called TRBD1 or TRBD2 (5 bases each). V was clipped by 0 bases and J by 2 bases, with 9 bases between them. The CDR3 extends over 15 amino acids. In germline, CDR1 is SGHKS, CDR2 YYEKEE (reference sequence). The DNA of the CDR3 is TGTGCCAGCAGCTTGGCGGTGGGGGCCTACAATGAGCAGTTCTTC. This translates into CASSLAVGAYNEQFF.

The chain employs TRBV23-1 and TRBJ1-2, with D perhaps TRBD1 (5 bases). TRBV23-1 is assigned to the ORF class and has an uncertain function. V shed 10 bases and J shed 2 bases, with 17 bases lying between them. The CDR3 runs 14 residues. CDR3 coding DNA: TGCGCCACGAGCTCTGACAGAATCAACTATGGCTACACCTTC. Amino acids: CATSSDRINYGYTF.

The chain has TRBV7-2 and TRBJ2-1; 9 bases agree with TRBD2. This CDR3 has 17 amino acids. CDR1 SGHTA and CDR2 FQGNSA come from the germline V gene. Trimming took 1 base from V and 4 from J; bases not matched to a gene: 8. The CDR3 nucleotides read TGTGCCAGCAGCTTAGTCCCAGCGGGGGGCAGATACAATGAGCAGTTCTTC. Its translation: CASSLVPAGGRYNEQFF. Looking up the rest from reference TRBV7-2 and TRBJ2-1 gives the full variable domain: GAGVSQSPSNKVTEKGKDVELRCDPISGHTALYWYRQSLGQGLEFLIYFQGNSAPDKSGLPSDRFSAERTGGSVSTLTIQRTQQEDSAVYLCASSLVPAGGRYNEQFFGPGTRLTVL.

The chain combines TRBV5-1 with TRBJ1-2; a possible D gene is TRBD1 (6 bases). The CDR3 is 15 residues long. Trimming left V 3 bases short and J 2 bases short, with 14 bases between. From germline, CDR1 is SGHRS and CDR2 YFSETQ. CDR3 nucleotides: TGCGCCAGCAGCTCAGGGCCGGGGGCCAACTATGGCTACACCTTC. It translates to CASSSGPGANYGYTF. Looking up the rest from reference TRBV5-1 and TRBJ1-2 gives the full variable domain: KAGVTQTPRYLIKTRGQQVTLSCSPISGHRSVSWYQQTPGQGLQFLFEYFSETQRNKGNFPGRFSGRQFSNSRSEMNVSTLELGDSALYLCASSSGPGANYGYTFGSGTRLTVV.

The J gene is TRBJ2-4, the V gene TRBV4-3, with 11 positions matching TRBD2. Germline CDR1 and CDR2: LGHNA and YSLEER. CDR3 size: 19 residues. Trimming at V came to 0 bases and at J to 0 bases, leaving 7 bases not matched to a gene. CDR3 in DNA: TGCGCCAGCAGCCAAGATAGGCTAGCGGGGGGTCTAGCCAAAAACATTCAGTACTTC. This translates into CASSQDRLAGGLAKNIQYF.

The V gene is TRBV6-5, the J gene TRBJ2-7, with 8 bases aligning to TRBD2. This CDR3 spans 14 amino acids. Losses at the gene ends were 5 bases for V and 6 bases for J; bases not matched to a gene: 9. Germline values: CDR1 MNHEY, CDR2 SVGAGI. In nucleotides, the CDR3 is TGTGCCAGCAGTCCTCCGACCGGGAGGGGCGAGCAGTACTTC. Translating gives CASSPPTGRGEQYF.

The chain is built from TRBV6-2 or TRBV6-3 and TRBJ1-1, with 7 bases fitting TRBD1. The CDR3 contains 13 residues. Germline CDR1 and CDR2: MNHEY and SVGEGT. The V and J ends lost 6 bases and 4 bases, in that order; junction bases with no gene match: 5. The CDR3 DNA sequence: TGTGCCAGCAGCCCCGGACAGGTCACTGAAGCTTTCTTT. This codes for CASSPGQVTEAFF.

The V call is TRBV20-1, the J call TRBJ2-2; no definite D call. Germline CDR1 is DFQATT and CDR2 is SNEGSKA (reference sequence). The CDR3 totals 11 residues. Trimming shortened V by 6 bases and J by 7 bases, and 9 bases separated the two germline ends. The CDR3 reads CSALYDGELFF. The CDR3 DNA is TGCAGTGCGCTTTACGACGGGGAGCTGTTTTTT.

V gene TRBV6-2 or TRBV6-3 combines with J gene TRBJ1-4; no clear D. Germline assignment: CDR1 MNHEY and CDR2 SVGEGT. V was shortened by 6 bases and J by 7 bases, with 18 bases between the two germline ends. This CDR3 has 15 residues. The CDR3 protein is CASSPHREGVEKLFF. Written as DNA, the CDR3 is TGTGCCAGCAGCCCCCACCGGGAAGGTGTTGAAAAACTGTTTTTT.

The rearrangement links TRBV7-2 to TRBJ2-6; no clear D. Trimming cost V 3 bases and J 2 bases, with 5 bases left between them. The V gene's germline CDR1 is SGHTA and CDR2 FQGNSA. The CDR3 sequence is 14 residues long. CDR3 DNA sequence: TGTGCCAGCAGCTTGGGTGCTGGGGCCAACGTCCTGACTTTC. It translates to CASSLGAGANVLTF.

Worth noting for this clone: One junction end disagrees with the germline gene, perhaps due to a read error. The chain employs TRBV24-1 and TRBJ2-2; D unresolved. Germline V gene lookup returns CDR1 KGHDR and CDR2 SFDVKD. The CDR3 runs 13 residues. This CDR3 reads CATRDKNTGELFF. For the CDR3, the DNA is TGTGCCACCCGTGACAAGAACACCGGGGAGCTGTTTTTT.

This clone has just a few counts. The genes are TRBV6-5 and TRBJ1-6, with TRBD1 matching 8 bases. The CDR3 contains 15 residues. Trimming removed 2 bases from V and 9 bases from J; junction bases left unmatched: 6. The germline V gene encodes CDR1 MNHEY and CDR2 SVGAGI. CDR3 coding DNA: TGTGCCAGCAGTTACGGACAGGGCGGAGGTTCACCCCTCCACTTT. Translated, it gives CASSYGQGGGSPLHF.

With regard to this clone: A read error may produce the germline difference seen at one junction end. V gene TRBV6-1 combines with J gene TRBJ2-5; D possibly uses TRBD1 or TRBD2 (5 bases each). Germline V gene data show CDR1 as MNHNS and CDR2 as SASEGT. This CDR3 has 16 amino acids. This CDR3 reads CASREARGGGGKTQYF. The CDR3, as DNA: TGTGCCAGCAGAGAAGCGCGAGGTGGGGGTGGAAAGACCCAGTACTTC.

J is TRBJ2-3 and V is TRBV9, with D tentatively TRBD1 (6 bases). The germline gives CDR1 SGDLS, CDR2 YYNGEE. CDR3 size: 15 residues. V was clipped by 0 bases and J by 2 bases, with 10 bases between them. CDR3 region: CASSVEDRNTDTQYF. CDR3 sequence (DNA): TGTGCCAGCAGCGTAGAGGACAGAAACACAGATACGCAGTATTTT.

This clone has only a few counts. The CDR3 DNA reads as TGTGCCAGCAGTTACGCAGGTTACGAGCAGTACTTC. Encoded protein: CASSYAGYEQYF. V gene TRBV6-2 or TRBV6-3 combines with J gene TRBJ2-7; D remains ambiguous. Germline assignment: CDR1 MNHEY and CDR2 SVGEGT. Trimming removed 2 bases at V and 4 bases at J, with 6 bases between. The CDR3 consists of 12 residues.

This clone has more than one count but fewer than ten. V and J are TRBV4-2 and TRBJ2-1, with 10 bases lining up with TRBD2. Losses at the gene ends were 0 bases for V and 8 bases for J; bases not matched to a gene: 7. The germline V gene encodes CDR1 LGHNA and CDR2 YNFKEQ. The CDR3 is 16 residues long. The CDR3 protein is CASSQDIAGGIDEQFF. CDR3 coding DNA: TGTGCCAGCAGCCAAGATATAGCGGGGGGTATCGATGAGCAGTTCTTC.

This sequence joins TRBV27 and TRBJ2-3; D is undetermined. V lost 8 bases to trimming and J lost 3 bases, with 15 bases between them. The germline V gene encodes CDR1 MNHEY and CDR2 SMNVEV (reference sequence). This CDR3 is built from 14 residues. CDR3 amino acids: CASLSRVGTDTQYF. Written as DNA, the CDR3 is TGTGCCAGCCTGTCCCGGGTCGGAACAGATACGCAGTATTTT.

The DNA for the CDR3 is TGTGCCAGCAGTGAAGGGCTTGACTATGGCTACACCTTC. Translated, it gives CASSEGLDYGYTF. The chain carries TRBV2 and TRBJ1-2; D unclear. Germline V gene data show CDR1 as SNHLY and CDR2 as FYNNEI. This CDR3 contains 13 residues. V was cut by 1 base and J by 3 bases, with 6 bases left in between.

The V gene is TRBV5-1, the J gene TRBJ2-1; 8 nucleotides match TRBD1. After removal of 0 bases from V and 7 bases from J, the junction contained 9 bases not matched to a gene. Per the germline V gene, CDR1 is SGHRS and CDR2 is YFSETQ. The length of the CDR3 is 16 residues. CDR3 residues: CASSLVNRGVWNEQFF. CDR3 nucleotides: TGCGCCAGCAGCTTGGTGAACAGGGGGGTTTGGAATGAGCAGTTCTTC. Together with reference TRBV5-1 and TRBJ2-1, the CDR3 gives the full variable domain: KAGVTQTPRYLIKTRGQQVTLSCSPISGHRSVSWYQQTPGQGLQFLFEYFSETQRNKGNFPGRFSGRQFSNSRSEMNVSTLELGDSALYLCASSLVNRGVWNEQFFGPGTRLTVL.

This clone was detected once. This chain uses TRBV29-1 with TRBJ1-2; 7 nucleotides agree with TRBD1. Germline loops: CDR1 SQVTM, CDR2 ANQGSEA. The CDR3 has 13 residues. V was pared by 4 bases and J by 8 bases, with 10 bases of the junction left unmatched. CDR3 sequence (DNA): TGCAGCGTTGGGCCTTCAGGGGGTCGGGGCTACACCTTC. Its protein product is CSVGPSGGRGYTF. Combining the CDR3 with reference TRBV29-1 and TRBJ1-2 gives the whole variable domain SAVISQKPSRDICQRGTSLTIQCQVDSQVTMMFWYRQQPGQSLTLIATANQGSEATYESGFVIDKFPISRPNLTFSTLTVSNMSPEDSSIYLCSVGPSGGRGYTFGSGTRLTVV.

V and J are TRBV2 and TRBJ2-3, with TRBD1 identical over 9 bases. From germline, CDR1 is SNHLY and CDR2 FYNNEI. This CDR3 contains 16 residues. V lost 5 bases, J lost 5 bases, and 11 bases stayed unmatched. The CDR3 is CASSLEPQGARDTQYF. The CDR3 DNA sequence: TGTGCCAGCAGTCTCGAACCACAGGGGGCAAGAGATACGCAGTATTTT. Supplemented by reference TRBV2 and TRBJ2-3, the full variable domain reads EPEVTQTPSHQVTQMGQEVILRCVPISNHLYFYWYRQILGQKVEFLVSFYNNEISEKSEIFDDQFSVERPDGSNFTLKIRSTKLEDSAMYFCASSLEPQGARDTQYFGPGTRLTVL.

CDR3 DNA: TGTGCCAGCAGCGTAGGTGAGAACACTGAAGCTTTCTTT. Its translation: CASSVGENTEAFF. This chain uses TRBV9 with TRBJ1-1; D remains unclear. The CDR3 extends over 13 amino acids. V was pared by 0 bases and J by 1 base, with 4 bases between. Germline CDR1 is SGDLS and CDR2 is YYNGEE.

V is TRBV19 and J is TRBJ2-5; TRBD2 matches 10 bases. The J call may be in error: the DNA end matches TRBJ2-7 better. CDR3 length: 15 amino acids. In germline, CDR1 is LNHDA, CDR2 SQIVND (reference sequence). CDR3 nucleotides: TGTGCCAGTAGTGTTGCTAGCGGGAGCTCCTACGAGCAGTACTTC. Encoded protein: CASSVASGSSYEQYF.

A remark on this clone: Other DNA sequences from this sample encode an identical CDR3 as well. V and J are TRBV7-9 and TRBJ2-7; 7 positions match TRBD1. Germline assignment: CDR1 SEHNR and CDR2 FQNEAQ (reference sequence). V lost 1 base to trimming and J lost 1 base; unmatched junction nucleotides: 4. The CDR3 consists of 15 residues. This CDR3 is CASSLGTGRSYEQYF. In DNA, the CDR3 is TGTGCCAGCAGCTTAGGGACAGGACGATCCTACGAGCAGTACTTC.